These 5 T cell receptor beta chains originate from one sample sequenced in a study of cytomegalovirus exposure and HLA in healthy donors. With 60 Vbeta and 13 Jbeta primers, the PCR was carried out. The method was immunoSEQ multiplex PCR; TCRdb's version includes in-frame clones alone and lacks a portion of them. In the table there are 200,000 to 250,000 clones, 70% to 90% of which are singletons. The sequenced sample consisted of PBMCs. These receptors were obtained from a human donor in good health.

The chain combines TRBV7-3 with TRBJ1-2; TRBD1 agrees at 9 bases. Trimming took 5 bases from V and 3 from J; bases not matched to a gene: 4. The CDR3 contains 14 residues. Germline V gene data show CDR1 as SGHTA and CDR2 as FQGTGA. The CDR3 DNA follows: TGTGCCAGCAGCCGGACAGGGGACGACTATGGCTACACCTTC. It codes for CASSRTGDDYGYTF.

The V call is TRBV5-4, the J call TRBJ1-1, with TRBD1 identical over 9 bases. The germline V gene encodes CDR1 SGHNT and CDR2 YYREEE (reference sequence). With V trimmed by 10 bases and J by 1 base, 11 bases remained unmatched. The CDR3 contains 15 residues. The CDR3 region has the DNA TGTGCCGGACTATATAGGGACAGGGCGAACACTGAAGCTTTCTTT. Its protein product is CAGLYRDRANTEAFF.

In this sample, this clone turned up once. The chain carries TRBV2 and TRBJ2-3; unclear D gene. Germline loops: CDR1 SNHLY, CDR2 FYNNEI. Deletions cut 7 bases from V and 1 base from J, with 12 bases between. The CDR3 has 14 amino acids. The CDR3 loop reads CASTGEYGTDTQYF. For the CDR3, the DNA is TGTGCCAGCACCGGAGAGTACGGCACAGATACGCAGTATTTT.

The chain employs TRBV5-1 and TRBJ1-4, with TRBD1 matching over 7 bases. J was trimmed by 3 bases and V by 6 bases; bases with no gene match: 5. The CDR3 is 14 residues long. The V gene's germline CDR1 is SGHRS and CDR2 YFSETQ. CDR3 region: CASNLGQPNEKLFF. As DNA, the CDR3 is TGCGCCAGCAACCTGGGACAGCCTAATGAAAAACTGTTTTTT.

This rearrangement joins TRBV7-9 to TRBJ2-7; D may be TRBD2 (5 bases). This CDR3 comprises 14 residues. The ends were cut back, 1 base at V and 7 bases at J, with 14 bases in the middle. The germline V gene encodes CDR1 SEHNR and CDR2 FQNEAQ (reference sequence). The CDR3 region is CASSLELLEGEQYF. CDR3 DNA: TGTGCCAGCAGCTTAGAATTGCTAGAGGGAGAGCAGTACTTC. The full variable domain, with the rest looked up from reference TRBV7-9 and TRBJ2-7, is DTGVSQNPRHKITKRGQNVTFRCDPISEHNRLYWYRQTLGQGPEFLTYFQNEAQLEKSRLLSDRFSAERPKGSFSTLEIQRTEQGDSAMYLCASSLELLEGEQYFGPGTRLTVT.